These 26 T cell receptor beta chains came from one sample sequenced in a study of blood T cell repertoires in COVID-19. The repertoire was sequenced with immunoSEQ multiplex PCR; TCRdb's copy has only in-frame clones and lacks some. The data hold approximately 72,000 clones, with roughly nine tenths observed a single time. The source material was peripheral blood. The source is a woman aged 60-75 years with acute or convalescent COVID-19.

The rearrangement links TRBV14 to TRBJ2-5; 11 positions match TRBD2. The junction had 8 bases not matched to a gene; V was cut back by 0 bases and J by 2 bases. Per germline, CDR1 SGHDN and CDR2 FVKESK. The CDR3 length is 18 residues. The CDR3 DNA is TGTGCCAGCAGCCAAGATAACTTACGACTAGCGGGGCAAGAGACCCAGTACTTC. Residues: CASSQDNLRLAGQETQYF.

The chain couples TRBV5-1 to TRBJ2-2; the D gene is possibly TRBD2 (7 bases). Germline-derived CDR1 and CDR2 are SGHRS and YFSETQ. This CDR3 is built from 15 residues. V was cut by 6 bases and J by 2 bases, with 14 bases left in between. CDR3 DNA: TGCGCCAGCAAGAAAGCGGGACACAACACCGGGGAGCTGTTTTTT. Translation: CASKKAGHNTGELFF.

V usage is TRBV7-6 and J usage is TRBJ2-3; 11 bases agree with TRBD2. Germline V gene sequence: CDR1 SGHVS, CDR2 FNYEAQ. This CDR3 contains 16 residues. The junction had 7 bases not matched to a gene; V was cut back by 2 bases and J by 6 bases. CDR3 DNA: TGTGCCAGCAGCTTAACGCCTAGCGGGGGGCCGGATACGCAGTATTTT. Translated: CASSLTPSGGPDTQYF.

The chain combines TRBV20-1 with TRBJ2-7, with D perhaps matching TRBD1 (6 bases). This CDR3 contains 11 residues. V gave up 6 bases and J gave up 3 bases, with 9 bases separating them. Germline V gives CDR1 DFQATT, CDR2 SNEGSKA (reference sequence). DNA of the CDR3: TGCAGTGCGAACAGGGACTACGAGCAGTACTTC. Translated, it gives CSANRDYEQYF.

This clone was observed a single time. J is TRBJ2-3 and V is TRBV5-8, with D hard to call. CDR1 and CDR2 from the germline V gene are SGHTS and YDEGEE. This CDR3 spans 15 amino acids. Trimming shortened V by 5 bases and J by 1 base, and 14 bases separated the two germline ends. In DNA, the CDR3 is TGTGCCAGCAGTCTTGGGTACTACCGCACAGATACGCAGTATTTT. Amino acid sequence: CASSLGYYRTDTQYF.

V usage is TRBV5-1 and J usage is TRBJ2-5; maybe TRBD1 (5 bases). The CDR3 has 16 residues. The V end was cut by 4 bases, the J end by 2 bases, with 18 bases between. Germline values: CDR1 SGHRS, CDR2 YFSETQ. CDR3: CASSGRQTAQQETQYF. For the CDR3, the DNA is TGCGCCAGCAGCGGCCGACAGACTGCGCAACAAGAGACCCAGTACTTC.

There are a few counts of this clone. The chain has TRBV28 and TRBJ2-5; TRBD1 aligns across 7 bases. The CDR3 contains 13 residues. The germline gives CDR1 MDHEN, CDR2 SYDVKM. The ends lost 5 bases at V and 5 bases at J; junction bases unmatched: 5. CDR3 nucleotide sequence: TGTGCCAGCAGTAGAAGGGGGCCGGAGACCCAGTACTTC. Its translation is CASSRRGPETQYF.

CDR3 sequence: CAISSGTGGVGYGYTF. As DNA, the CDR3 is TGTGCCATCAGTTCCGGGACAGGGGGCGTCGGCTATGGCTACACCTTC. This sequence joins TRBV10-3 and TRBJ1-2; TRBD1 agrees at 12 bases. CDR1 and CDR2 (germline): ENHRY, SYGVKD. V lost 5 bases, J lost 4 bases, and 8 bases stayed unmatched. This CDR3 region has 16 residues.

The chain uses TRBV3-1 (or the pseudogene TRBV3-2) and TRBJ1-1; D unresolved. CDR1 is LGHDT and CDR2 is YNNKEL in the germline V gene (reference sequence). The CDR3 runs to 12 residues. Deletions cut 6 bases from V and 7 bases from J, with 12 bases between. CDR3 sequence (DNA): TGTGCCAGCAGTCGAGGGAACGGTGAAGCTTTCTTT. It codes for CASSRGNGEAFF.

The chain carries TRBV21-1 and TRBJ2-7; TRBD2 is taken as the D call from the table, unchecked against the DNA. TRBV21-1 is classified as a pseudogene. The CDR3 is 20 residues long. Here the CDR3 DNA reads TGTGCCAGCAGCCGCCCTCCGGGACTAGCGGGGGCGAGGAGCTCCTACGAGCAGTACTTC. It yields the protein CASSRPPGLAGARSSYEQYF.

The chain couples TRBV4-2 to TRBJ1-4, with D unclear. The germline V and J ends were trimmed by 5 bases and 11 bases, with 36 bases remaining between them. CDR1 is LGHNA, CDR2 YNFKEQ, per germline. The CDR3 loop spans 20 amino acids. The CDR3, as DNA: TGTGCCAGCAGCAGGTTCCTTGTGATCAGAAAGGGCCGAAACCGAGGGAAACTGTTTTTT. Its protein product is CASSRFLVIRKGRNRGKLFF.

The CDR3 here is CAIGPTGPGNTIYF. As DNA, the CDR3 is TGTGCCATCGGCCCGACAGGGCCTGGAAACACCATATATTTT. The chain recombines TRBV10-3 with TRBJ1-3, with TRBD1 matching 7 bases. Germline CDR1 reads ENHRY; CDR2 reads SYGVKD. Germline trimming cut 8 bases from V and 2 bases from J; bases unmatched to any gene: 6. The CDR3 totals 14 residues.

This clone was seen a single time. The chain has TRBV11-3 and TRBJ2-3, with D unresolved. CDR1 is SGHNT and CDR2 is YENEEA in the germline V gene. The CDR3 has 11 amino acids. Trimming cost V 4 bases and J 3 bases, with 2 bases left between them. In DNA form, the CDR3 reads TGTGCCAGCAGCTCGACAGATACGCAGTATTTT. Protein: CASSSTDTQYF.

The chain joins TRBV7-3 to TRBJ2-2; 9 bases map to TRBD2. The trim removed 4 bases at V and 0 bases at J, leaving 9 bases unmatched. Germline CDR1 is SGHTA and CDR2 is FQGTGA. There are 18 residues in the CDR3. The CDR3 sequence: CASSSPGSGGTNTGELFF. DNA for the CDR3: TGTGCCAGCAGCTCCCCGGGTAGCGGGGGCACGAACACCGGGGAGCTGTTTTTT.

The chain couples TRBV3-1 (or the pseudogene TRBV3-2) to TRBJ2-2; TRBD1 is a possible D gene (5 bases). The CDR3 is 16 residues long. CDR1 and CDR2 (germline): LGHDT, YNNKEL (reference sequence). Trimming took off 4 bases at V and 0 bases at J, with 12 bases between the two ends. CDR3 region: CASSPWGLSNTGELFF. CDR3 DNA sequence: TGTGCCAGCAGCCCCTGGGGCTTGTCGAACACCGGGGAGCTGTTTTTT.

The V and J genes are TRBV27 and TRBJ1-4; 7 bases line up with TRBD1. CDR1 MNHEY and CDR2 SMNVEV come from the germline V gene (reference sequence). The CDR3 has 17 amino acids. After removal of 9 bases from V and 3 bases from J, the junction contained 16 bases not matched to a gene. In DNA form, the CDR3 reads TGTGCCAGTAGCCTCGAACTCTTCGGGACAGCTAATGAAAAACTGTTTTTT. It translates to CASSLELFGTANEKLFF.

The chain carries TRBV7-3 and TRBJ2-5; unclear D gene. The CDR3 extends over 13 amino acids. The V and J ends lost 0 bases and 4 bases respectively, with 6 bases between them. Germline V gene lookup returns CDR1 SGHTA and CDR2 FQGTGA. Written as DNA, the CDR3 is TGTGCCAGCAGCTTAACTCCGGGAGAGACCCAGTACTTC. Amino acids: CASSLTPGETQYF.

This chain uses TRBV5-5 with TRBJ2-5; no definite D call. This CDR3 spans 14 amino acids. Germline lookup yields CDR1 SGHKS and CDR2 YYEKEE (reference sequence). Trimming cost V 2 bases and J 0 bases, with 8 bases left between them. The CDR3 coding sequence is TGTGCCAGCAGCTTACATGGTAACCAAGAGACCCAGTACTTC. It yields the protein CASSLHGNQETQYF.

This clone was observed once. The chain employs TRBV11-2 and TRBJ2-7; TRBD1 agrees at 8 bases. The V segment lost 1 base and the J segment 7 bases; nucleotides outside the gene matches: 6. Germline lookup yields CDR1 SGHAT and CDR2 FQNNGV. The CDR3 is 14 residues long. CDR3 in DNA: TGTGCCAGCAGCTTAGCAGGGGGCCTAGGTGAGCAGTACTTC. As protein: CASSLAGGLGEQYF.

The chain uses TRBV24-1 and TRBJ2-1; D not certain. Germline CDR1 KGHDR, CDR2 SFDVKD. V was cut by 2 bases and J by 1 base, with 11 bases left in between. This CDR3 comprises 16 residues. The CDR3 is CATSDSTATSYNEQFF. Written as DNA, the CDR3 is TGTGCCACCAGTGATTCAACAGCAACTTCCTACAATGAGCAGTTCTTC.

V and J are TRBV6-5 and TRBJ2-2; 9 bases are shared with TRBD1. Trimming at V came to 6 bases and at J to 5 bases, leaving 7 bases not matched to a gene. Germline V gene data show CDR1 as MNHEY and CDR2 as SVGAGI. CDR3 length equals 15 residues. CDR3 amino acids: CASSAADRGTGELFF. The CDR3 DNA follows: TGTGCCAGCAGCGCCGCGGACAGGGGTACCGGGGAGCTGTTTTTT.

The J gene is TRBJ2-7, the V gene TRBV10-3; TRBD2 matches at 7 bases. Germline-derived CDR1 and CDR2 are ENHRY and SYGVKD. V was pared by 8 bases and J by 0 bases, with 4 bases of the junction left unmatched. The length of the CDR3 is 13 residues. CDR3 DNA sequence: TGTGCCATCGGGGACTATCGCTCCTACGAGCAGTACTTC. Translation: CAIGDYRSYEQYF.

This rearrangement joins TRBV18 to TRBJ1-4; weak D call: TRBD1 (5 bases). The length of the CDR3 is 14 residues. V lost 3 bases to trimming and J lost 8 bases, with 13 bases between them. Germline CDR1 is KGHSH and CDR2 is LQKENI. CDR3: CASSPGRRDEKLFF. In DNA form, the CDR3 reads TGTGCCAGCTCACCTGGCCGGAGGGACGAAAAACTGTTTTTT.

The chain is built from TRBV29-1 and TRBJ1-2; D might be TRBD1 (5 bases). Per the germline V gene, CDR1 is SQVTM and CDR2 is ANQGSEA. V lost 6 bases and J 8 bases, leaving 22 bases between the germline ends. This CDR3 is 14 amino acids long. CDR3 nucleotides: TGCAGCGTCGAGCCATCCCCAGGGTACCAGGGCTACACCTTC. It codes for CSVEPSPGYQGYTF.

This chain connects TRBV5-6 to TRBJ1-4; 8 bases fit TRBD1. Germline assignment: CDR1 SGHDT and CDR2 YYEEEE. The CDR3 consists of 15 residues. With V trimmed by 0 bases and J by 7 bases, 5 bases remained unmatched. The CDR3 bases are TGTGCCAGCAGCTTGGGGACAGGGCTAAGTGAAAAACTGTTTTTT. Residues: CASSLGTGLSEKLFF.

CDR3 DNA sequence: TGCGCCAGCAGCTTGGGGGGGCCGGACGGGGAGCTGTTTTTT. It specifies CASSLGGPDGELFF. The rearrangement joins TRBV5-1 to TRBJ2-2, with D perhaps TRBD1 (6 bases). V was cut by 0 bases and J by 7 bases, with 10 bases left in between. CDR3 size: 14 residues. Germline lookup yields CDR1 SGHRS and CDR2 YFSETQ.